Listed below are T cell receptor beta chains from one sample, sequenced in a study of T cell responses to AZD1222 COVID-19 vaccine. TCRdb's table, derived via immunoSEQ multiplex PCR, lists solely in-frame clones and lacks some. The sample contains 90,000 to 150,000 clones, about 88% of which appear only once. Here the sequenced sample was peripheral blood, taken 28 days after the second AZD1222 dose. Receptor source: an adult who received the AZD1222 COVID-19 vaccine. Both conserved end residues are part of each CDR3. The order of the fields is J gene, V gene, D gene, clone size, CDR3 protein, CDR3 DNA. D genes are given only for firm matches. Clone size is not always given. Where it is, it says once, few, many or a class for expanded clones.

>TRBJ1-2|TRBV30|.|.
CAWSPGRGGYTF
TGTGCCTGGAGTCCGGGGCGTGGGGGCTACACCTTC
>TRBJ2-7|TRBV19|TRBD1|.
CASSRTGSSYEQYF
TGTGCCAGTAGCAGGACAGGGAGCTCCTACGAGCAGTACTTC
>TRBJ1-5|TRBV6-1|.|.
CASSEPPGSSIMGQHF
TGTGCCAGCAGTGAACCTCCCGGGAGTTCTATTATGGGCCAGCATTTT
>TRBJ1-5|TRBV28|.|.
CASSFGRARNQPQHF
TGTGCCAGCAGTTTCGGCCGGGCACGCAATCAGCCCCAGCATTTT
>TRBJ2-2|TRBV5-4|TRBD1|.
CASRTGGSNTGELFF
TGTGCCAGTAGGACAGGGGGCTCGAACACCGGGGAGCTGTTTTTT
>TRBJ2-5|TRBV29-1|TRBD1|.
CSVEYRGETQYF
TGCAGCGTTGAATACAGGGGGGAGACCCAGTACTTC
>TRBJ2-2|TRBV5-1|TRBD1|.
CASSLAPAGGSPSTGELFF
TGCGCCAGCAGCTTGGCCCCGGCAGGGGGCTCTCCTAGCACCGGGGAGCTGTTTTTT
>TRBJ1-2|TRBV9|.|.
CASSVAGARDYGYTF
TGTGCCAGCAGCGTAGCAGGGGCGCGGGACTATGGCTACACCTTC
>TRBJ2-2|TRBV10-3|TRBD2|.
CAISESKGRAGELFF
TGTGCCATCAGTGAGTCCAAGGGGAGGGCCGGGGAGCTGTTTTTT
>TRBJ1-5|TRBV2|.|.
CASSERPGAGGAQHF
TGTGCCAGCAGTGAACGGCCAGGGGCAGGCGGGGCCCAGCATTTT
>TRBJ1-5|TRBV10-3|.|.
CAISDRANQPQHF
TGTGCCATCAGTGACAGGGCCAATCAGCCCCAGCATTTT
>TRBJ2-2|TRBV13|.|.
CASSLLVGSANTGELFF
TGTGCCAGCAGCTTATTGGTCGGGAGCGCGAACACCGGGGAGCTGTTTTTT
>TRBJ1-6|TRBV7-9|.|.
CASSHTAQGTGSPLHF
TGTGCCAGCAGTCATACCGCTCAGGGGACCGGTTCACCCCTCCACTTT
>TRBJ2-2|TRBV11-3|TRBD1|.
CASSLGGTAGELFF
TGTGCCAGCAGCTTAGGAGGGACAGCCGGGGAGCTGTTTTTT
>TRBJ1-3|TRBV19|.|.
CASSIVPVFTSGNTIYF
TGTGCCAGTAGTATAGTACCAGTCTTCACATCTGGAAACACCATATATTTT
>TRBJ2-1|TRBV18|.|.
CASSPGVQENNEQFF
TGTGCCAGCTCACCGGGTGTCCAGGAGAACAATGAGCAGTTCTTC
>TRBJ2-7|TRBV4-3|.|once
CASSQDLQGRVDEQYF
TGCGCCAGCAGCCAAGATCTCCAGGGGCGGGTGGACGAGCAGTACTTC
>TRBJ1-4|TRBV9|TRBD1|.
CASSVGTGGNEKLFF
TGTGCCAGCAGCGTAGGAACAGGGGGGAATGAAAAACTGTTTTTT
>TRBJ2-3|TRBV5-1|.|.
CASRPTYGGTDTQYF
TGCGCCAGCAGACCCACGTATGGGGGAACAGATACGCAGTATTTT
>TRBJ2-3|TRBV6-2/TRBV6-3|.|.
CASSYDPRGGTDTQYF
TGTGCCAGCAGTTACGATCCTAGGGGGGGCACAGATACGCAGTATTTT
>TRBJ2-1|TRBV9|.|.
CASSPMTLGSYEQFF
TGTGCCAGCAGCCCGATGACTCTCGGGAGTTATGAGCAGTTCTTC
>TRBJ1-2|TRBV5-6|.|.
CASSLRGTSNYGYTF
TGTGCCAGCAGCTTGCGGGGCACATCTAACTATGGCTACACCTTC
>TRBJ1-4|TRBV4-1|.|once
CASSQEGQGREKLFF
TGCGCCAGCAGCCAAGAAGGTCAGGGGAGGGAAAAACTGTTTTTT
>TRBJ1-5|TRBV2|TRBD1|.
CASSGGQGLARGNQPQHF
TGTGCCAGCAGTGGGGGACAGGGGCTCGCGAGGGGCAATCAGCCCCAGCATTTT
>TRBJ2-1|TRBV18|.|.
CASSPPSVAGNEQFF
TGTGCCAGCTCACCACCGAGCGTAGCAGGAAATGAGCAGTTCTTC
>TRBJ1-2|TRBV12-3/TRBV12-4|.|.
CASSRTANYGYTF
TGTGCCAGCAGCCGGACCGCAAACTATGGCTACACCTTC
>TRBJ1-2|TRBV7-9|.|.
CASSRQVERARYGYTF
TGTGCCAGCAGCAGACAGGTGGAACGAGCCCGCTATGGCTACACCTTC
>TRBJ2-7|TRBV7-6|.|.
CASSWRGQDSYEQYF
TGTGCCAGCAGTTGGCGAGGGCAGGACTCCTACGAGCAGTACTTC
>TRBJ2-1|TRBV5-5|.|.
CASSFEGVANEQFF
TGTGCCAGCAGCTTTGAAGGGGTTGCAAATGAGCAGTTCTTC
>TRBJ2-1|TRBV5-1|.|.
CASSLGREQFF
TGCGCCAGCAGCTTGGGACGAGAGCAGTTCTTC
>TRBJ1-3|TRBV4-3|.|.
CASSQGYPNTIYF
TGCGCCAGCAGCCAAGGGTATCCGAACACCATATATTTT
>TRBJ2-7|TRBV15|.|.
CATTSRDRFEQYF
TGTGCCACCACCTCCAGGGATAGGTTCGAGCAGTACTTC
>TRBJ1-6|TRBV12-3/TRBV12-4|.|.
CASAGGENSPLHF
TGTGCCAGCGCGGGGGGGGAAAATTCACCCCTCCACTTT
>TRBJ2-3|TRBV2|.|.
CASSEIRADTQYF
TGTGCCAGCAGTGAAATCCGGGCAGATACGCAGTATTTT
>TRBJ2-7|TRBV30|TRBD2|.
CAWSGGERLAGAYEQYF
TGTGCCTGGAGTGGGGGAGAGAGACTAGCGGGAGCCTACGAGCAGTACTTC
>TRBJ2-3|TRBV18|.|.
CASSPVRDTQYF
TGTGCCAGCTCACCAGTCAGGGATACGCAGTATTTT
>TRBJ1-1|TRBV14|.|.
CASSQETLGAFF
TGTGCCAGCAGCCAAGAGACGCTTGGAGCTTTCTTT
>TRBJ2-1|TRBV15|.|.
CATSREGDGYNEQFF
TGTGCCACCAGCAGAGAGGGGGACGGTTACAATGAGCAGTTCTTC
>TRBJ1-5|TRBV6-4|TRBD1|.
CASRQSGTGVNQPQHF
TGTGCCAGCAGACAATCCGGGACAGGGGTGAATCAGCCCCAGCATTTT
>TRBJ1-5|TRBV7-9|TRBD1|.
CASSSTGNQPQHF
TGTGCCAGCAGCTCGACAGGGAATCAGCCCCAGCATTTT
>TRBJ1-2|TRBV18|.|.
CASSPLPQAGEDYGYTF
TGTGCCAGCTCACCACTTCCCCAGGCAGGGGAAGACTATGGCTACACCTTC
>TRBJ2-2|TRBV18|.|.
CASSPGTIAGELFF
TGTGCCAGCTCACCAGGGACAATTGCCGGGGAGCTGTTTTTT
>TRBJ1-4|TRBV28|TRBD1|.
CASISGQGGEKLFF
TGTGCCAGCATTTCGGGACAGGGCGGTGAAAAACTGTTTTTT
>TRBJ1-2|TRBV30|.|.
CAWSATPTGANYGYTF
TGTGCCTGGAGTGCTACCCCTACGGGAGCTAACTATGGCTACACCTTC
>TRBJ2-1|TRBV7-2|TRBD2|.
CASSLSGEGRNEQFF
TGTGCCAGCAGCTTATCGGGGGAGGGCCGCAATGAGCAGTTCTTC
>TRBJ2-7|TRBV10-3|TRBD1|.
CAIARDSTYEQYF
TGTGCCATCGCCCGGGACAGTACCTACGAGCAGTACTTC
>TRBJ2-5|TRBV30|TRBD1|.
CAWSAGTGGDLGETQYF
TGTGCCTGGAGTGCGGGGACAGGAGGGGACTTAGGGGAGACCCAGTACTTC
>TRBJ2-5|TRBV27|TRBD1|.
CASSSSGGLETQYF
TGTGCCAGCAGTTCGTCAGGGGGCTTGGAGACCCAGTACTTC
>TRBJ1-5|TRBV5-1|.|.
CASSSGSNQPQHF
TGCGCCAGCAGCTCAGGGTCCAATCAGCCCCAGCATTTT
>TRBJ1-3|TRBV5-6|TRBD1|.
CASSFWTGLINTIYF
TGTGCCAGCAGCTTCTGGACAGGTTTAATAAACACCATATATTTT
>TRBJ2-7|TRBV19|TRBD2|.
CASSIDLREGAYEQYF
TGTGCCAGTAGTATAGATCTACGGGAGGGTGCCTACGAGCAGTACTTC